Listed below are T cell receptor beta chains from one sample, sequenced in a study of blood T cell repertoires in COVID-19. Repertoires were generated with immunoSEQ multiplex PCR, while TCRdb's copy carries only in-frame clones and drops some. The table shows around 130,000 clones, with around 77% occurring only once. Material for sequencing was peripheral blood. The receptor source for this set is a human donor in a cohort sampled during active COVID-19. Each CDR3 is given with its conserved first and last residue. The D gene is left open where the match is weak. Clone size is given for some rows only: seen once, a few or many times, or a class if the clone is expanded.

TRBV4-1	TRBJ2-7	few	TRBD2	CASSAGLAGGSSYEQYF	TGCGCCAGCAGCGCGGGACTAGCGGGGGGGAGCTCCTACGAGCAGTACTTC
TRBV19	TRBJ2-7	.	TRBD1	CASRDSSSYEQYF	TGTGCCAGCAGGGACAGCTCGTCGTACGAGCAGTACTTC
TRBV4-1	TRBJ1-1	.	.	CASSQGSGYGTEAFF	TGCGCCAGCAGCCAGGGGTCAGGGTACGGCACTGAAGCTTTCTTT
TRBV28	TRBJ2-7	.	TRBD2	CASSLAGGLYEQYF	TGTGCCAGCAGTCTAGCGGGAGGCCTCTACGAGCAGTACTTC
TRBV28	TRBJ1-2	.	TRBD1	CASSTGTAYGYTF	TGTGCCAGCAGTACCGGGACAGCATATGGCTACACCTTC
TRBV2	TRBJ1-1	.	TRBD1	CASSKGTGIMNTEAFF	TGTGCCAGCAGCAAGGGGACAGGGATCATGAACACTGAAGCTTTCTTT
TRBV19	TRBJ2-1	.	.	CASTSVYNEQFF	TGTGCCAGTACAAGCGTCTACAATGAGCAGTTCTTC
TRBV5-1	TRBJ1-1	.	.	CASAGVEGTEAFF	TGCGCCAGCGCAGGGGTAGAAGGGACTGAAGCTTTCTTT
TRBV6-6	TRBJ1-1	.	TRBD1	CASSRLGQGAYTEAFF	TGTGCCAGCAGCCGCTTGGGACAGGGGGCTTACACTGAAGCTTTCTTT
TRBV7-9	TRBJ2-7	.	TRBD2	CASSSRTSADEQYF	TGTGCCAGCAGCTCCCGGACTAGCGCGGACGAGCAGTACTTC
TRBV30	TRBJ1-1	few	.	CAWNYRADTEAFF	TGTGCCTGGAACTACAGGGCGGACACTGAAGCTTTCTTT
TRBV3-1/TRBV3-2	TRBJ2-7	.	.	CASSQVAYEQYF	TGTGCCAGCAGCCAAGTAGCCTACGAGCAGTACTTC
TRBV27	TRBJ2-7	few	TRBD1	CASSPRQGEEQYF	TGTGCCAGCAGCCCCCGACAGGGGGAAGAGCAGTACTTC
TRBV11-2	TRBJ2-7	.	.	CASSLEMLDWQSSYEQYF	TGTGCCAGCAGCTTAGAAATGCTAGACTGGCAGAGCTCCTACGAGCAGTACTTC
TRBV10-3	TRBJ2-7	once	.	CAISSPDSLSSYEQYF	TGTGCCATCAGTTCCCCTGACAGTTTGAGCTCCTACGAGCAGTACTTC
TRBV7-9	TRBJ2-7	.	.	CASSTDYFEQYF	TGTGCCAGCAGCACGGACTACTTCGAGCAGTACTTC
TRBV28	TRBJ2-7	.	TRBD2	CASSYTLLASGGPFSYEQYF	TGTGCCAGCAGTTATACCCTTTTAGCTAGCGGGGGACCGTTCTCCTACGAGCAGTACTTC
TRBV5-1	TRBJ2-7	.	.	CASSWDSRYEQYF	TGCGCCAGCAGCTGGGACTCGCGCTACGAGCAGTACTTC
TRBV18	TRBJ1-5	.	TRBD1	CASSPMTGAPNQPQHF	TGTGCCAGCTCACCGATGACAGGGGCGCCCAATCAGCCCCAGCATTTT
TRBV10-1	TRBJ2-3	.	.	CASSEQGGADTQYF	TGCGCCAGCAGTGAGCAGGGTGGCGCAGATACGCAGTATTTT
TRBV6-5	TRBJ2-7	many	TRBD1	CASSPGQGYYEQYF	TGTGCCAGCAGTCCGGGACAGGGGTATTACGAGCAGTACTTC
TRBV12-3/TRBV12-4	TRBJ1-2	.	.	CASTEGLNGYTF	TGTGCCAGCACCGAGGGCCTTAATGGCTACACCTTC
TRBV19	TRBJ1-3	.	.	CASSIAARAGNTIYF	TGTGCCAGTAGTATCGCGGCCAGGGCTGGAAACACCATATATTTT
TRBV2	TRBJ1-1	.	.	CASRGQGNTEAFF	TGTGCCAGCAGGGGACAAGGGAACACTGAAGCTTTCTTT
TRBV27	TRBJ2-3	.	.	CASSLSSSSWTDTQYF	TGTGCCAGCAGTTTATCCTCTAGCAGTTGGACAGATACGCAGTATTTT
TRBV7-2	TRBJ2-7	.	TRBD1	CASSLQGAAYEQYF	TGTGCCAGCAGCTTACAGGGGGCAGCCTACGAGCAGTACTTC
TRBV7-9	TRBJ1-1	.	TRBD1	CASSLLGTGASPNTEAFF	TGTGCCAGCAGCTTATTGGGGACAGGTGCCTCTCCAAACACTGAAGCTTTCTTT
TRBV6-5	TRBJ2-7	few	TRBD1	CASSRGQGYYEQYF	TGTGCCAGCAGTCGCGGACAGGGCTACTACGAGCAGTACTTC
TRBV30	TRBJ1-2	.	.	CAWSVHNRENYGYTF	TGTGCCTGGAGTGTACACAACAGGGAGAACTATGGCTACACCTTC
TRBV7-2	TRBJ2-7	.	TRBD2	CASSLGLASYEQYF	TGTGCCAGCAGCTTGGGACTAGCGTCTTACGAGCAGTACTTC
TRBV6-5	TRBJ1-5	.	.	CASSTGYSQPQHF	TGTGCCAGCAGTACAGGGTACAGTCAGCCCCAGCATTTT
TRBV12-3/TRBV12-4	TRBJ1-6	.	.	CASREAYNSPLHF	TGTGCCAGTAGGGAGGCCTATAATTCACCCCTCCACTTT
TRBV29-1	TRBJ2-3	.	.	CSVSTGRGTDTQYF	TGCAGCGTCTCAACAGGGAGAGGAACAGATACGCAGTATTTT
TRBV28	TRBJ2-7	.	TRBD2	CASFRAGLREGRYEQYF	TGTGCCAGCTTCCGGGCGGGGTTACGGGAGGGCCGCTACGAGCAGTACTTC
TRBV5-6	TRBJ1-2	.	TRBD1	CASSVGQGAHYYGYTF	TGTGCCAGCAGCGTCGGACAGGGGGCGCATTACTATGGCTACACCTTC
TRBV27	TRBJ1-5	many	TRBD1	CASSWTGGQPQHF	TGTGCCAGCAGTTGGACAGGCGGACAGCCCCAGCATTTT
TRBV18	TRBJ2-7	.	TRBD2	CASSPYTSGGSYEQYF	TGTGCCAGCTCACCGTACACTAGCGGGGGTTCCTACGAGCAGTACTTC
TRBV19	TRBJ2-3	.	.	CASSTWRATDTQYF	TGTGCCAGTAGCACGTGGAGGGCAACAGATACGCAGTATTTT
TRBV5-4	TRBJ2-7	once	.	CASSPGGSDSYEQYF	TGTGCCAGCAGCCCGGGGGGCTCGGACTCCTACGAGCAGTACTTC
TRBV2	TRBJ2-7	.	TRBD2	CASSEAREGEQYF	TGTGCCAGCAGTGAAGCGCGGGAGGGCGAGCAGTACTTC
TRBV6-4	TRBJ1-2	once	.	CASSDRYGYTF	TGTGCCAGCAGTGACCGCTATGGCTACACCTTC
TRBV15	TRBJ1-4	.	.	CATSRDLTGRDEKLFF	TGTGCCACCAGCAGAGATCTGACAGGTCGGGACGAAAAACTGTTTTTT
TRBV28	TRBJ2-7	.	.	CASSPRGTSYEQYF	TGTGCCAGCAGCCCCCGGGGGACCTCTTACGAGCAGTACTTC
TRBV5-1	TRBJ1-1	few	.	CASSWAVNTEAFF	TGCGCCAGCAGCTGGGCCGTGAACACTGAAGCTTTCTTT
TRBV6-5	TRBJ1-2	few	.	CASSLQGWNYGYTF	TGTGCCAGCAGCCTACAGGGTTGGAACTATGGCTACACCTTC
TRBV10-2	TRBJ2-3	.	.	CASSESGLVADTQYF	TGCGCCAGCAGTGAGTCAGGCCTAGTCGCAGATACGCAGTATTTT
TRBV7-9	TRBJ2-7	.	TRBD1	CASSFTGQGAYEQYF	TGTGCCAGCAGTTTCACGGGACAGGGGGCGTACGAGCAGTACTTC
TRBV6-5	TRBJ2-6	.	.	CASSHTNSGANVLTF	TGTGCCAGCAGCCACACGAATTCTGGGGCCAACGTCCTGACTTTC
TRBV5-3	TRBJ1-1	.	TRBD1	CARSFPGQLNTEAFF	TGTGCCAGAAGCTTCCCGGGACAGTTGAACACTGAAGCTTTCTTT
TRBV27	TRBJ2-7	.	TRBD1	CASSPYTGARAYEQYF	TGTGCCAGCAGTCCATACACAGGGGCCCGGGCCTACGAGCAGTACTTC
TRBV30	TRBJ1-1	.	TRBD1	CAWSGGGDTEAFF	TGTGCCTGGAGTGGAGGGGGCGACACTGAAGCTTTCTTT
TRBV6-4	TRBJ1-6	.	TRBD1	CASSPDRGYSPLHF	TGTGCCAGCAGTCCCGACAGGGGATATTCACCCCTCCACTTT
TRBV6-5	TRBJ1-3	.	TRBD1	CASSRDREIGNTIYF	TGTGCCAGCAGCCGGGACAGGGAGATCGGAAACACCATATATTTT